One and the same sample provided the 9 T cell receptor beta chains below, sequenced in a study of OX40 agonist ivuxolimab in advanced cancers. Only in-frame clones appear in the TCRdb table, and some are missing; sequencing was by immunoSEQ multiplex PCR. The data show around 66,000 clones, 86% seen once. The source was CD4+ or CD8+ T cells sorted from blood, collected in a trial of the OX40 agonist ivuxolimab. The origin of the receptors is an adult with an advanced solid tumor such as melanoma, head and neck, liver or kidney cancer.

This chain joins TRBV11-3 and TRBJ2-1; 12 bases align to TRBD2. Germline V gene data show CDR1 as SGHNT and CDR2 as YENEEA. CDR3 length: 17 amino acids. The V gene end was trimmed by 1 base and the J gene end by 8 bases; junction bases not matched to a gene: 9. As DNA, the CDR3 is TGTGCCAGCAGCTTAGCCCCGCTAGCGGGAGGGGCATATGAGCAGTTCTTC. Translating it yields CASSLAPLAGGAYEQFF.

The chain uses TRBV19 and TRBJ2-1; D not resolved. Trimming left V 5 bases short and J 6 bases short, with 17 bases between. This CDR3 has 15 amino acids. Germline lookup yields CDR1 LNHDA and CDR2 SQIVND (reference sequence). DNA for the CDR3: TGTGCCAGTAGTCGAACAGACGGTATCGCCAATGAGCAGTTCTTC. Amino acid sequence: CASSRTDGIANEQFF. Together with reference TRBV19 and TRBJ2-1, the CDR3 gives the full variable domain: DGGITQSPKYLFRKEGQNVTLSCEQNLNHDAMYWYRQDPGQGLRLIYYSQIVNDFQKGDIAEGYSVSREKKESFPLTVTSAQKNPTAFYLCASSRTDGIANEQFFGPGTRLTVL.

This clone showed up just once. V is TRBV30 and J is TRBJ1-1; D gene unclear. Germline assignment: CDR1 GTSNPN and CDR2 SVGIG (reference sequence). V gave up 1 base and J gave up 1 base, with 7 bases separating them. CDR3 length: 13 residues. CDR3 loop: CAWSDTRNTEAFF. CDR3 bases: TGTGCCTGGAGTGACACCCGGAACACTGAAGCTTTCTTT. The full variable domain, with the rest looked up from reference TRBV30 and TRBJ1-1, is SQTIHQWPATLVQPVGSPLSLECTVEGTSNPNLYWYRQAAGRGLQLLFYSVGIGQISSEVPQNLSASRPQDRQFILSSKKLLLSDSGFYLCAWSDTRNTEAFFGQGTRLTVV.

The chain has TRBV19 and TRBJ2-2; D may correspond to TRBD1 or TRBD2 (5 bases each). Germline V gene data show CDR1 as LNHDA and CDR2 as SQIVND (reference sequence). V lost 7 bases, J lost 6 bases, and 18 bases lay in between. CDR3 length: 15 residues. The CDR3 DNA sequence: TGTGCCAGTACCACGCCTGGGGGATCCCCCGGGGAGCTGTTTTTT. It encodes CASTTPGGSPGELFF.

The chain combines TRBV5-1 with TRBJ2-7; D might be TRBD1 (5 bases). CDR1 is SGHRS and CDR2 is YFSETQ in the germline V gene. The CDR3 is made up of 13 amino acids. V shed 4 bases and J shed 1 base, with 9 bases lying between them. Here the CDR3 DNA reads TGCGCCAGCAGCGAGCAGGGTTCCTACGAGCAGTACTTC. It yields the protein CASSEQGSYEQYF.

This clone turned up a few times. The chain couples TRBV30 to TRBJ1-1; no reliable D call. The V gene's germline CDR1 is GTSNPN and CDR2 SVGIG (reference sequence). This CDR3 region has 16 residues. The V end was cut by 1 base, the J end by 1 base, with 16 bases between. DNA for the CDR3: TGTGCCTGGAGTGGTCCCACCAGCCGACGGAACACTGAAGCTTTCTTT. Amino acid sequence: CAWSGPTSRRNTEAFF.

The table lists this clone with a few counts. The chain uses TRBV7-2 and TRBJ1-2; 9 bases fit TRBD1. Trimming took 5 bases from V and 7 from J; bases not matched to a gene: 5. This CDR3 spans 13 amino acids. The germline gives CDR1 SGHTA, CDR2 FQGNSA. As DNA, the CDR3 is TGTGCCAGCAGCACCCGGGACAGGGCTGGCTACACCTTC. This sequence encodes CASSTRDRAGYTF.

In DNA, the CDR3 is TGTGCCAGCAGCCCCCTGTGGGGGGAGGACGGCTACACCTTC. Protein sequence: CASSPLWGEDGYTF. This rearrangement joins TRBV7-8 to TRBJ1-2, with D possibly TRBD1 on 5 matching bases. V lost 5 bases to trimming and J lost 8 bases, with 18 bases between them. CDR1 SGHVS and CDR2 FQNEAQ come from the germline V gene. The CDR3 loop spans 14 amino acids.

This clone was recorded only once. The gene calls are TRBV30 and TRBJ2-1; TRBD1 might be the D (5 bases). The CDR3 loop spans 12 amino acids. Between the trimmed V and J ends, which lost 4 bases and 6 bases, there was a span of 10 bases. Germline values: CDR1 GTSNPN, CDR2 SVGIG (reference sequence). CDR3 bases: TGTGCCTGGATCAGGGTGGGCAATGAGCAGTTCTTC. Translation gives CAWIRVGNEQFF.